This TCR delta chain appears in the sequencing data of a study of Vδ1+ human thymocytes. Purity of the sorted Vdelta1+ thymocytes ranged from 98% to 99.6%. The template was reverse-transcribed extracted RNA. Multiplex PCR used pooled V-gene forward primers and a constant-region reverse primer to amplify CDR3s. TCRdb called clones from the multiplex PCR reads again using CATT. The sample has 50,000 to 60,000 delta-chain clones; roughly 16% are singletons. Comments on this clone: The antigen remains undetermined.

There are 15 residues in the CDR3. V was pared by 1 base and J by 11 bases, with 12 bases of the junction left unmatched. CDR1 and CDR2 from the germline V gene are TSWWSYY and QGS. Study-wide findings and caveats: Highly polyclonal TRG and TRD repertoires with Gaussian CDR3 length distributions appeared in thymus.

The source material was Vdelta1+ gamma-delta thymocytes from the thymus. Subset described: FACS-sorted CD3+ TCRalphabeta- TCRVdelta1+ TCRVdelta2- thymocytes. This rearrangement joins TRDV1 to TRDJ1, with 8 bases aligning to TRDD3. This clonotype originated in a girl less than two years old who had congenital heart surgery. CDR3 nucleotides: TGTGCTCTTGGGGAACACCAATTACTGGGGGGTCGGCTCATCTTT. It codes for CALGEHQLLGGRLIF.